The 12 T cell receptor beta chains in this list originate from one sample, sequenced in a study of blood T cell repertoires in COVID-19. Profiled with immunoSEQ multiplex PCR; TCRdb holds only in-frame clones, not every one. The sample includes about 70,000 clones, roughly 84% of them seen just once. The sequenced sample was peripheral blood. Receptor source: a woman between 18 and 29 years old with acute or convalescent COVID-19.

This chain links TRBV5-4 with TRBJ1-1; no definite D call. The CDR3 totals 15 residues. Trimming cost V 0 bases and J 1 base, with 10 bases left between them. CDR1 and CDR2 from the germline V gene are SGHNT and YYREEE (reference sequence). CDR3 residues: CASSLDTHPNTEAFF. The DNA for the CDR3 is TGTGCCAGCAGCTTGGACACACACCCGAACACTGAAGCTTTCTTT.

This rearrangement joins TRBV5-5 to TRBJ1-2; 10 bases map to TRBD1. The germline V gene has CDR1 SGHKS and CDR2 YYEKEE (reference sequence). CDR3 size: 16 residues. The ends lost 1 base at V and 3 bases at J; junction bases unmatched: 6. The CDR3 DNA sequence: TGTGCCAGCAGCTTGCAATCGGGACAGGGGTACTATGGCTACACCTTC. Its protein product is CASSLQSGQGYYGYTF. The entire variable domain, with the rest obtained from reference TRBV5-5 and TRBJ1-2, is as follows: DAGVTQSPTHLIKTRGQQVTLRCSPISGHKSVSWYQQVLGQGPQFIFQYYEKEERGRGNFPDRFSARQFPNYSSELNVNALLLGDSALYLCASSLQSGQGYYGYTFGSGTRLTVV.

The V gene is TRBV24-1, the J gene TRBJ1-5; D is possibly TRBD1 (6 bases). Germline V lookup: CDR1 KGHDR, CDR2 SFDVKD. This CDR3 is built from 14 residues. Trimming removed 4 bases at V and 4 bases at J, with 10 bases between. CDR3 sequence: CATSEQGGNQPQHF. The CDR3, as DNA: TGTGCCACCAGTGAACAAGGGGGTAATCAGCCCCAGCATTTT.

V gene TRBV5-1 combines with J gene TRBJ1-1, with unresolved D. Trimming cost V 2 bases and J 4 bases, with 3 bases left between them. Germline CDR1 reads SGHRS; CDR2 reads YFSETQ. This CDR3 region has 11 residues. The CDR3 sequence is CASSFGTEAFF. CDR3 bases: TGCGCCAGCAGCTTCGGCACTGAAGCTTTCTTT.

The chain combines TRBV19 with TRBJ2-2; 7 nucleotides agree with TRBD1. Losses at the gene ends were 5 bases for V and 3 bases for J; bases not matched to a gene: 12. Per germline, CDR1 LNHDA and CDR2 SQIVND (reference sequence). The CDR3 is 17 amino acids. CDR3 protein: CASSGDSVWGYTGELFF. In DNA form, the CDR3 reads TGTGCCAGTAGTGGGGACAGCGTATGGGGTTACACCGGGGAGCTGTTTTTT.

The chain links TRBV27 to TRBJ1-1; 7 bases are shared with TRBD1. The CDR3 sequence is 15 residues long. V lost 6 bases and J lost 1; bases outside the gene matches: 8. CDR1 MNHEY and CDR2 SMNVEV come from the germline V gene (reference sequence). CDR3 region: CASSKPGQRNTEAFF. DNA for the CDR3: TGTGCCAGCAGCAAACCGGGACAGCGGAACACTGAAGCTTTCTTT.

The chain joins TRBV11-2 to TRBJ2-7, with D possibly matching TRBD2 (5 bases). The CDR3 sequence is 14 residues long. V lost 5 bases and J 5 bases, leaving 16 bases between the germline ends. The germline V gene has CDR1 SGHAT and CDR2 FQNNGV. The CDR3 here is CASSHFGRLDEQYF. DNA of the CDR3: TGTGCCAGCAGCCACTTTGGGAGACTCGACGAGCAGTACTTC.

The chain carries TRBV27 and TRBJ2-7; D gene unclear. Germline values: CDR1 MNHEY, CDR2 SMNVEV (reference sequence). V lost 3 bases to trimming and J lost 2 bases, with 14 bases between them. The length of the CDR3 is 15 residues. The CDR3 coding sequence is TGTGCCAGCAGTTTTGGGCTTCCCGCCACCTACGAGCAGTACTTC. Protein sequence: CASSFGLPATYEQYF.

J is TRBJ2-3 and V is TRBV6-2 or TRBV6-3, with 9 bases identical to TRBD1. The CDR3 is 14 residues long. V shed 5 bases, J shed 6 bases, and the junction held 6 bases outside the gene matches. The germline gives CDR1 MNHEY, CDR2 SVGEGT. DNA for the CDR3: TGTGCCAGCAGTAAGACAGGGGGGGATGATACGCAGTATTTT. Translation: CASSKTGGDDTQYF.

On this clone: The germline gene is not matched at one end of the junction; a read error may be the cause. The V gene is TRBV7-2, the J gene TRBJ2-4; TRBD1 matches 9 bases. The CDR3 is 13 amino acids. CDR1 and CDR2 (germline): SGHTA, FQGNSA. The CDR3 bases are TGTGCCAGCAGCACGGACAGGGGAAACATCCAGTACTTC. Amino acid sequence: CASSTDRGNIQYF.

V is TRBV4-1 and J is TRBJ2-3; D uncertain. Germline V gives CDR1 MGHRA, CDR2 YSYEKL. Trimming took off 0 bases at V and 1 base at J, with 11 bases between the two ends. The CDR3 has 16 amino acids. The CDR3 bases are TGCGCCAGCAGCCAAGAACCCACTGGTGGCACAGATACGCAGTATTTT. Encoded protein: CASSQEPTGGTDTQYF.

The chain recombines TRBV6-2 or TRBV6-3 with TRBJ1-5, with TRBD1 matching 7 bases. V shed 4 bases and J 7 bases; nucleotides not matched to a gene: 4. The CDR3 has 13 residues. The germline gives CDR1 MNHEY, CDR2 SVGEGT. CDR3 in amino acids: CASSLDRTQPQHF. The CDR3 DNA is TGTGCCAGCAGTTTGGACAGGACCCAGCCCCAGCATTTT.